This T cell receptor (beta chain) was profiled in a study of T cell responses to AZD1222 COVID-19 vaccine. Germline loops: CDR1 SGHTA, CDR2 FQGNSA. The CDR3 covers 14 residues. Unmatched junction bases numbered 6, after V lost 5 bases and J lost 4 bases. Findings and caveats of the study: Baseline antibody screening turned up just a handful of seropositive AZD1222 recipients.

As for this clone: Its antigen is currently unknown.

Data came from immunoSEQ multiplex PCR; TCRdb stores just in-frame clones and leaves some out. The sample lists around 130,000 clones; just over 85% were seen once. Sample: peripheral blood, taken on day 0 of AZD1222 vaccination. The clonotype originates from an adult in good health. The chain is built from TRBV7-2 and TRBJ1-1, with 8 bases fitting TRBD1. The CDR3 is CASSSRGQSTEAFF. CDR3 in DNA: TGTGCCAGCAGCAGCAGGGGGCAGAGCACTGAAGCTTTCTTT.